This is a list of T cell receptor beta chains from one sample in a study of CDR3 diversity in severe acne. TCRdb analysed the PCR reads with MiXCR anew, one entry per CDR3 protein. The sample records about 90,000 distinct CDR3 sequences, under 55% being singletons. The sequenced sample consisted of blood. Every receptor here comes from a male donor with severe acne vulgaris. Each CDR3 is given with its conserved first and last residue. Fields, in order: clone size, J gene, D gene, V gene, CDR3 DNA, CDR3 protein. The D gene is left open where the match is weak. Expanded clones are given a class, and other clones once, few, many or no size at all.

few,TRBJ2-3,TRBD2,TRBV5-1,TGCGCCAGCAGCTTGGGCCCCGGGGGGAACACAGATACGCAGTATTTT,CASSLGPGGNTDTQYF
-,TRBJ1-5,-,TRBV24-1,TGTGCCACCAGGGGGTTCGGGACCGACAATCAGCCCCAGCATTTT,CATRGFGTDNQPQHF
-,TRBJ2-2,TRBD2,TRBV25-1,TGTGCCAGCAGTGAGGTAGGACTAGCCGGGGAGCTGTTTTTT,CASSEVGLAGELFF
-,TRBJ2-7,TRBD1,TRBV7-6,TGTGCCAGCTGCTCTCCAAGGGCGGGACAGGGTAGCAATCAGCCCCAGTACTTC,CASCSPRAGQGSNQPQYF
medium-sized,TRBJ2-1,-,TRBV5-1,TGCGCCAGCAGCTTGGGAGGGACGGATGAGCAGTTCTTC,CASSLGGTDEQFF
-,TRBJ2-7,TRBD2,TRBV7-2,TGTGCCAGCAGCTTCGATCGACTAGCGGGAGGCGGGTACGAGCAGTACTTC,CASSFDRLAGGGYEQYF
-,TRBJ2-7,-,TRBV7-7,TGTGCTAGCAGCTTCTACGAGCAGTACTTC,CASSFYEQYF
-,TRBJ1-2,-,TRBV30,TGTGCCTGGAGTGTACGACAACCGGCAAGGGGCTACACCTTC,CAWSVRQPARGYTF
many,TRBJ1-5,TRBD1,TRBV7-2,TGTGCCAGCAGCTTCAAGCCAGGGGGGAATCAGCCCCAGCATTTT,CASSFKPGGNQPQHF
few,TRBJ2-5,-,TRBV15,TGTGCCACCAGCAGAGATCTGACAGGCCAAGAGACCCAGTACTTC,CATSRDLTGQETQYF
-,TRBJ2-3,-,TRBV11-1,TGTGCCAGCAGGGGGTACCGTCGCGCAGATACGCAGTATTTT,CASRGYRRADTQYF
-,TRBJ2-7,-,TRBV29-1,TGCAGCGGGGGAACAGGATCTTACGGGCAGTACTTC,CSGGTGSYGQYF
many,TRBJ1-2,-,TRBV20-1,TGCAGTGCTAGTAGTGGAGGGAACTATGGCTACACCTTC,CSASSGGNYGYTF
few,TRBJ2-3,TRBD2,TRBV2,TGTGCCAGCAGTGAACGCCTAGCGGGGGGGACGCAGTATTTT,CASSERLAGGTQYF
many,TRBJ2-7,-,TRBV4-3,TGCGCCAGCAGCCAAACGAGGGGCCACGAGCAGTACTTC,CASSQTRGHEQYF
-,TRBJ2-1,-,TRBV6-5,TGTGCCAGCAGTTACCATCCGGGACCGCGCGGGTCTAATGAGCAGTTCTTC,CASSYHPGPRGSNEQFF
few,TRBJ2-2,-,TRBV12-3/TRBV12-4,TGTGCCAGCAGTTTTATTCCGTCTGGGGAGCTGTTTTTT,CASSFIPSGELFF
-,TRBJ2-6,TRBD1,TRBV9,TGTGCCAGCAGCGTGGACAGGCGCTCTGGGGCCAACGTCCTGACTTTC,CASSVDRRSGANVLTF
-,TRBJ1-1,-,TRBV19,TGTGCCAGTAGCGGGCGCCGGCTGGGCACTGAAGCTTTCTTT,CASSGRRLGTEAFF
few,TRBJ2-1,-,TRBV4-3,TGCGCCAGCAGCCAAGACCTCCCAGGGGGGAAATGGGAGCAGTTCTTC,CASSQDLPGGKWEQFF
-,TRBJ2-7,-,TRBV5-1,TGCGCCAGCAGCTGGGACACAGGTGGATACGAGCAGTACTTC,CASSWDTGGYEQYF
-,TRBJ2-2,-,TRBV7-6,TGTGCCAGCAGCTTCCCAGGGGCCAACACCGGGGAGCTGTTTTTT,CASSFPGANTGELFF
-,TRBJ2-7,-,TRBV7-9,TGTGCCAGCAGCTCGGCGGGGCGGTACGAGCAGTACTTC,CASSSAGRYEQYF
few,TRBJ1-3,-,TRBV5-1,TGCGCCAGCAGCGGCGGGTCCCCTGGAAACACCATATATTTT,CASSGGSPGNTIYF
-,TRBJ1-2,-,TRBV7-9,TGTGCCAGCAGCCTGCCGGACGGACAAATCTATCTCTATGGCTACACCTTC,CASSLPDGQIYLYGYTF
many,TRBJ2-5,-,TRBV5-1,TGCGCCAGCAGCTTGTTGTCCAGGGGTGGTGAGACCCAGTACTTC,CASSLLSRGGETQYF
once,TRBJ2-3,-,TRBV9,TGTGCCAGCAGCGTAGAGGGGCGAGCAGATACGCAGTATTTT,CASSVEGRADTQYF
many,TRBJ2-2,-,TRBV12-3/TRBV12-4,TGTGCCAGCAGTCCCGGGTCGGTAACCGGGGAGCTGTTTTTT,CASSPGSVTGELFF
-,TRBJ2-7,-,TRBV27,TGTGCCAGCAGAGCCGGACAGTACGAGCAGTACTTC,CASRAGQYEQYF
many,TRBJ1-1,TRBD1,TRBV28,TGTGCCAGCAGTTTATCCCGGACCGGGACAGCAATGAACACTGAAGCTTTCTTT,CASSLSRTGTAMNTEAFF
-,TRBJ1-2,-,TRBV5-1,TGCGCCACCCGCCCGGGTGAAAACTATGGCTACACCTTC,CATRPGENYGYTF
-,TRBJ2-7,-,TRBV2,TGTGCCAGCACCTGGGCATACGAGCAGTACTTC,CASTWAYEQYF
-,TRBJ2-5,TRBD2,TRBV20-1,TGCAGCGGTCGAATTTGGACTAGCGGGAGTGGGACCCAGTACTTC,CSGRIWTSGSGTQYF
-,TRBJ1-5,-,TRBV2,-,CASSEEWTATNEKLFFGSGTQHF
-,TRBJ2-7,TRBD2,TRBV20-1,TGCAGTGCTAGAGATCCCGGGACTAGCGGGAGCTACGAGCAGTACTTC,CSARDPGTSGSYEQYF
-,TRBJ2-5,-,TRBV7-6,TGTGCCAGCAGACAGGGTCAAGAGACCCAGTACTTC,CASRQGQETQYF
-,TRBJ2-2,-,TRBV7-8,TGTGCCAGAGTAGTTGGGACCGGGGAGCTGTTTTTT,CARVVGTGELFF
-,TRBJ2-3,TRBD2,TRBV2,TGTGCCAGCAGCGGGAGGCTAGCGGCTTCGGCGGGAGGGGTGGATACGCAGTATTTT,CASSGRLAASAGGVDTQYF
-,TRBJ2-2,-,TRBV6-2/TRBV6-3,TGTGCCAGCAGTTACCCCAGGGAGCTGTTTTTT,CASSYPRELFF
-,TRBJ1-2,TRBD1,TRBV29-1,TGCAGCGTCGGACAGGGGGGAGGCTACACCTTC,CSVGQGGGYTF
-,TRBJ1-2,-,TRBV2,TGTGCCAGCGGGGGGGGGGGGGGGGTTGGCTACACCTTC,CASGGGGGVGYTF
once,TRBJ1-2,-,TRBV7-2,TGTGCCAGCAGCCCGGACAGTAACTATGGCTACACCTTC,CASSPDSNYGYTF
-,TRBJ2-3,-,TRBV7-2,TGTGCCAGCAGCTTAGTATTGGGGTTGAGACGGGAACTCACAGATACGCAGTATTTT,CASSLVLGLRRELTDTQYF
-,TRBJ2-7,-,TRBV25-1,TGTGCCAGCAGTGAAGGGGGCAGGCCCGAGCAGTACTTC,CASSEGGRPEQYF
many,TRBJ2-1,TRBD2,TRBV2,TGTGCCAGCTTAGTGACTAGCGGGGCCGTGGAGCAGTTCTTC,CASLVTSGAVEQFF